One sample yielded the 8 T cell receptor beta chains listed below, sequenced in a study of shared clonotypes between healthy human individuals. TCRdb keeps only in-frame clones here, not all; method: immunoSEQ multiplex PCR. The repertoire holds 520,000 or so clones, with around 74% as singletons. Sequences were obtained from PBMCs. These receptors originate from a woman between 40 and 50 years old in good health. Some clones in this sample may be carry-over from other donors' samples.

CDR3 in amino acids: CASSLGQGGYGYTF. The CDR3 DNA sequence: TGTGCCAGCAGCTTAGGTCAGGGCGGCTATGGCTACACCTTC. The chain links TRBV7-6 to TRBJ1-2; D is possibly TRBD1 (5 bases). The CDR3 spans 14 residues. V shed 1 base and J shed 4 bases, with 10 bases lying between them. The germline V gene has CDR1 SGHVS and CDR2 FNYEAQ.

This clone was found once. The chain couples TRBV28 to TRBJ1-5, with a possible D match to TRBD1 (5 bases). The germline V gene encodes CDR1 MDHEN and CDR2 SYDVKM. The CDR3 has 15 amino acids. V lost 7 bases, J lost 7 bases, and 20 bases lay in between. CDR3 in DNA: TGTGCCAGCACCCCAACAGGCGTTGGGGCCCAGCCCCAGCATTTT. Protein sequence: CASTPTGVGAQPQHF. Full variable domain (outside the CDR3, taken from reference TRBV28 and TRBJ1-5): DVKVTQSSRYLVKRTGEKVFLECVQDMDHENMFWYRQDPGLGLRLIYFSYDVKMKEKGDIPEGYSVSREKKERFSLILESASTNQTSMYLCASTPTGVGAQPQHFGDGTRLSIL.

This clone was recorded once. The chain combines TRBV2 with TRBJ1-5; D gene unclear. V lost 1 base and J 5 bases, leaving 12 bases between the germline ends. Germline CDR1 and CDR2: SNHLY and FYNNEI. The length of the CDR3 is 15 residues. In DNA, the CDR3 is TGTGCCAGCAGTGAAGAAGAGGCCAGCTATCAGCCCCAGCATTTT. This encodes CASSEEEASYQPQHF.

The chain recombines TRBV15 with TRBJ2-2; D is unclear. CDR1 is LNHNV and CDR2 is YYDKDF in the germline V gene (reference sequence). The CDR3 loop spans 14 amino acids. V was pared by 1 base and J by 2 bases, with 5 bases between. CDR3 nucleotides: TGTGCCACCAGCAGAGGATCAAACACCGGGGAGCTGTTTTTT. Its translation is CATSRGSNTGELFF.

This clone was detected a few times. CDR3 DNA sequence: TGTGCCAGCAGCTTAAATTGGGGGGAGACCCAGTACTTC. This codes for CASSLNWGETQYF. This chain uses TRBV7-2 with TRBJ2-5; D could derive from TRBD1 or TRBD2 (5 bases each). Germline V gives CDR1 SGHTA, CDR2 FQGNSA. V was cut by 2 bases and J by 5 bases, with 9 bases left in between. The CDR3 loop spans 13 amino acids.

The chain carries TRBV12-2 and TRBJ2-7; the table's D gene call, TRBD2, was not cross checked with the DNA. TRBV12-2 is labeled a pseudogene. The length of the CDR3 is 17 residues. This chain's CDR3 is CASRPSYLAGVLYEQYF. The CDR3 bases are TGTGCAAGTCGCCCCAGTTATCTAGCGGGAGTACTGTACGAGCAGTACTTC.

This clone has only a few counts. CDR3 region: CASSQSGTTYNEQFF. CDR3 in DNA: TGTGCCAGCAGCCAGAGCGGGACTACCTACAATGAGCAGTTCTTC. The chain employs TRBV7-6 and TRBJ2-1; TRBD2 agrees at 7 bases. Germline V gene sequence: CDR1 SGHVS, CDR2 FNYEAQ. The junction had 6 bases not matched to a gene; V was cut back by 5 bases and J by 2 bases. The CDR3 is 15 residues long. Using reference TRBV7-6 and TRBJ2-1 for the parts outside the CDR3, the full variable domain is GAGVSQSPRYKVTKRGQDVALRCDPISGHVSLYWYRQALGQGPEFLTYFNYEAQQDKSGLPNDRFSAERPEGSISTLTIQRTEQRDSAMYRCASSQSGTTYNEQFFGPGTRLTVL.

This clone turned up a few times. The chain employs TRBV5-1 and TRBJ2-3, with no clear D. Germline values: CDR1 SGHRS, CDR2 YFSETQ. CDR3 length equals 13 residues. Trimming removed 7 bases from V and 6 bases from J, with 15 bases in between. The CDR3 nucleotides are TGCGCCAGCTTGGGCCTTGAGATGGATACGCAGTATTTT. It translates to CASLGLEMDTQYF.